These T cell receptor beta chains were read from a single sample in a study of cytomegalovirus exposure and HLA in healthy donors. Method: immunoSEQ multiplex PCR; TCRdb's copy keeps in-frame clones and lacks some. Altogether under 130,000 clones are present, roughly 70% being singletons, with the ten largest covering under 13%. The material sequenced was PBMCs. Receptors were obtained from a man aged 35-49 years in good health and CMV-seropositive. Both conserved end residues are part of each CDR3. Each record gives: D gene, J gene, V gene, clone size, CDR3 length, CDR3 DNA, CDR3 protein. The D gene is left open where the match is weak. The size entry is marked missing in some rows and otherwise reads once, few, many or a size class.

d_call: TRBD1; j_call: TRBJ2-5; v_call: TRBV29-1; clone_size: NA; cdr3_length: 12; cdr3_nt: TGCAGCGCCGGACAGGGGCAAGAGACCCAGTACTTC; cdr3_aa: CSAGQGQETQYF
d_call: NA; j_call: TRBJ2-7; v_call: TRBV18; clone_size: NA; cdr3_length: 11; cdr3_nt: TGTGCCAGCTCACTCGTTTACGAGCAGTACTTC; cdr3_aa: CASSLVYEQYF
d_call: TRBD2; j_call: TRBJ2-5; v_call: TRBV9; clone_size: NA; cdr3_length: 15; cdr3_nt: TGTGCCAGCAGCGTAGCTAGCGGGAGGGGGGAGACCCAGTACTTC; cdr3_aa: CASSVASGRGETQYF
d_call: TRBD1; j_call: TRBJ1-2; v_call: TRBV7-9; clone_size: NA; cdr3_length: 15; cdr3_nt: TGTGCCAGCAGCTCGCACAGGGGATTGGTCTATGGCTACACCTTC; cdr3_aa: CASSSHRGLVYGYTF
d_call: NA; j_call: TRBJ2-1; v_call: TRBV18; clone_size: few; cdr3_length: 14; cdr3_nt: TGTGCCAGCTTACCTAGCGCGATGCACAATGAGCAGTTCTTC; cdr3_aa: CASLPSAMHNEQFF
d_call: NA; j_call: TRBJ1-5; v_call: TRBV6-1; clone_size: NA; cdr3_length: 14; cdr3_nt: TGTGCCAGCAGGCTATCGACGGGAAATCAGCCCCAGCATTTT; cdr3_aa: CASRLSTGNQPQHF
d_call: NA; j_call: TRBJ1-5; v_call: TRBV12-5; clone_size: NA; cdr3_length: 13; cdr3_nt: TGTGCTAGTGGTTTGGTACCCCGAAGAGCTCCGCATTTT; cdr3_aa: CASGLVPRRAPHF
d_call: TRBD2; j_call: TRBJ2-2; v_call: TRBV2; clone_size: NA; cdr3_length: 16; cdr3_nt: TGTGCCAGCAGTCACGGGCTAGCGGGAGGATCCGGGGAGCTGTTTTTT; cdr3_aa: CASSHGLAGGSGELFF
d_call: NA; j_call: TRBJ2-5; v_call: TRBV6-5; clone_size: NA; cdr3_length: 10; cdr3_nt: TGTGCCACCGGCCAAGAGACCCAGTACTTC; cdr3_aa: CATGQETQYF
d_call: NA; j_call: TRBJ1-2; v_call: TRBV27; clone_size: few; cdr3_length: 13; cdr3_nt: TGTGCCAGCAGTTTTCAGGGTTTCCATGGCTACACCTTC; cdr3_aa: CASSFQGFHGYTF
d_call: NA; j_call: TRBJ1-1; v_call: TRBV10-1; clone_size: NA; cdr3_length: 13; cdr3_nt: TGCGCCAGCAGTGAGTCGGGCGATACTGAAGCTTTCTTT; cdr3_aa: CASSESGDTEAFF
d_call: TRBD2; j_call: TRBJ2-3; v_call: TRBV2; clone_size: NA; cdr3_length: 13; cdr3_nt: TGTGCCAGGAAGCGGGAGGCCACAGATACGCAGTATTTT; cdr3_aa: CARKREATDTQYF
d_call: TRBD1; j_call: TRBJ2-7; v_call: TRBV2; clone_size: NA; cdr3_length: 13; cdr3_nt: TGTGCCAGCAGTCCGGACAGGGGCCACGAGCAGTACTTC; cdr3_aa: CASSPDRGHEQYF
d_call: NA; j_call: TRBJ2-7; v_call: TRBV27; clone_size: few; cdr3_length: 14; cdr3_nt: TGTGCCAGCAGTTTACCCGGGAGCCGACGGGAGCAGTACTTC; cdr3_aa: CASSLPGSRREQYF
d_call: TRBD2; j_call: TRBJ2-5; v_call: TRBV7-8; clone_size: NA; cdr3_length: 15; cdr3_nt: TGTGCCAGCAGCTTAAATAGGCTAGCGGGGGAGACCCAGTACTTC; cdr3_aa: CASSLNRLAGETQYF
d_call: NA; j_call: TRBJ1-1; v_call: TRBV7-9; clone_size: NA; cdr3_length: 13; cdr3_nt: TGTGCCAGCAGTCGACCGGGGGGGCCTGAAGCTTTCTTT; cdr3_aa: CASSRPGGPEAFF
d_call: TRBD2; j_call: TRBJ2-1; v_call: TRBV27; clone_size: NA; cdr3_length: 14; cdr3_nt: TGTGCCAGCAGTTGGGGGAGGGGACTCGGTGAGCAGTTCTTC; cdr3_aa: CASSWGRGLGEQFF
d_call: NA; j_call: TRBJ1-1; v_call: TRBV10-1; clone_size: few; cdr3_length: 14; cdr3_nt: TGCGCCAGCACCGGACAGAGGACAGCCACTGAAGCTTTCTTT; cdr3_aa: CASTGQRTATEAFF
d_call: NA; j_call: TRBJ1-1; v_call: TRBV6-5; clone_size: NA; cdr3_length: 14; cdr3_nt: TGTGCCAGCAGTTTGTGGCAGGAGAACACTGAAGCTTTCTTT; cdr3_aa: CASSLWQENTEAFF
d_call: NA; j_call: TRBJ2-6; v_call: TRBV9; clone_size: NA; cdr3_length: 17; cdr3_nt: TGTGCCAGCAGCGTAAATGAGGGAGTCCCTGGGGCCAACGTCCTGACTTTC; cdr3_aa: CASSVNEGVPGANVLTF
d_call: NA; j_call: TRBJ2-1; v_call: TRBV29-1; clone_size: NA; cdr3_length: 15; cdr3_nt: TGCAGCGTTGAGGCCTGGGGGGAGGAAGGCAATGAGCAGTTCTTC; cdr3_aa: CSVEAWGEEGNEQFF
d_call: TRBD2; j_call: TRBJ2-3; v_call: TRBV9; clone_size: NA; cdr3_length: 16; cdr3_nt: TGTGCCAGCAGCCCCCGACTAGCGGGAGCGGGAGATACGCAGTATTTT; cdr3_aa: CASSPRLAGAGDTQYF
d_call: NA; j_call: TRBJ1-2; v_call: TRBV9; clone_size: NA; cdr3_length: 14; cdr3_nt: TGTGCCAGCAGCGTAGTGGGTGGGCGGGATGGCTACACCTTC; cdr3_aa: CASSVVGGRDGYTF
d_call: NA; j_call: TRBJ1-4; v_call: TRBV7-9; clone_size: NA; cdr3_length: 14; cdr3_nt: TGTGCCAGCAGCTTAGACCTTAAGGGGGAAAAACTGTTTTTT; cdr3_aa: CASSLDLKGEKLFF
d_call: TRBD2; j_call: TRBJ2-1; v_call: TRBV4-1; clone_size: NA; cdr3_length: 16; cdr3_nt: TGCGCCAGCAGCCAAGGGACTAGCGGGAGAGCGAATGAGCAGTTCTTC; cdr3_aa: CASSQGTSGRANEQFF
d_call: TRBD2; j_call: TRBJ2-5; v_call: TRBV11-2; clone_size: NA; cdr3_length: 13; cdr3_nt: TGTGCCAACCTAGCGGGAGGCCACTGGACCCAGTACTTC; cdr3_aa: CANLAGGHWTQYF
d_call: TRBD2; j_call: TRBJ2-7; v_call: TRBV4-1; clone_size: NA; cdr3_length: 16; cdr3_nt: TGCGCCAGCAGCCAACTCGGCGGGAGGGGCACCTACGAGCAGTACTTT; cdr3_aa: CASSQLGGRGTYEQYF
d_call: TRBD2; j_call: TRBJ2-7; v_call: TRBV5-4; clone_size: NA; cdr3_length: 16; cdr3_nt: TGTGCCAGCAGCTTGGGGGTCGGAGCGGGACCGGACGAGCAGTACTTC; cdr3_aa: CASSLGVGAGPDEQYF
d_call: NA; j_call: TRBJ2-3; v_call: TRBV28; clone_size: NA; cdr3_length: 16; cdr3_nt: TGTGCCAGCAGTTTAGGTTCAGGGATGAGCACAGATACGCAGTATTTT; cdr3_aa: CASSLGSGMSTDTQYF
d_call: NA; j_call: TRBJ2-5; v_call: TRBV14; clone_size: NA; cdr3_length: 18; cdr3_nt: TGTGCCAGCAGCCAAGATCGACAGCGTAAAGCCCTCCAAGAGACCCAGTACTTC; cdr3_aa: CASSQDRQRKALQETQYF
d_call: NA; j_call: TRBJ2-3; v_call: TRBV28; clone_size: NA; cdr3_length: 13; cdr3_nt: TGTGCCAGCAGTTTGGGCAGGGCAGATACGCAGTATTTT; cdr3_aa: CASSLGRADTQYF
d_call: NA; j_call: TRBJ1-1; v_call: TRBV9; clone_size: once; cdr3_length: 15; cdr3_nt: TGTGCCAGCAGCGAGACGAAGGGAGGGGTTACTGAAGCTTTCTTT; cdr3_aa: CASSETKGGVTEAFF
d_call: NA; j_call: TRBJ2-7; v_call: TRBV18; clone_size: NA; cdr3_length: 13; cdr3_nt: TGTGCCAGCTCACCACCGCAGGGCTACGAGCAGTACTTC; cdr3_aa: CASSPPQGYEQYF
d_call: NA; j_call: TRBJ1-4; v_call: TRBV7-6; clone_size: NA; cdr3_length: 19; cdr3_nt: TGTGCCAGCAGCTTAGAGTATAAAGGTAGCGCCGGCGGGAATGAAAAACTGTTTTTT; cdr3_aa: CASSLEYKGSAGGNEKLFF
d_call: TRBD2; j_call: TRBJ2-5; v_call: TRBV27; clone_size: few; cdr3_length: 16; cdr3_nt: TGTGCCAGCAGTTTTACGCTAGCGGGAGCTCAAGAGACCCAGTACTTC; cdr3_aa: CASSFTLAGAQETQYF
d_call: NA; j_call: TRBJ1-1; v_call: TRBV12-5; clone_size: NA; cdr3_length: 12; cdr3_nt: TGTGCTAGTGGTTTCGGGAAAACTGAAGCTTTCTTT; cdr3_aa: CASGFGKTEAFF
d_call: TRBD1; j_call: TRBJ1-5; v_call: TRBV5-8; clone_size: NA; cdr3_length: 16; cdr3_nt: TGTGCCAGCAGTTCTTCCGGGACAGACTTTTTGGGGCCCCAGCATTTT; cdr3_aa: CASSSSGTDFLGPQHF
d_call: NA; j_call: TRBJ1-5; v_call: TRBV19; clone_size: NA; cdr3_length: 14; cdr3_nt: TGTGCCAGTAGTATTCGGGGGGGCGTTCAGCCCCAGCATTTT; cdr3_aa: CASSIRGGVQPQHF